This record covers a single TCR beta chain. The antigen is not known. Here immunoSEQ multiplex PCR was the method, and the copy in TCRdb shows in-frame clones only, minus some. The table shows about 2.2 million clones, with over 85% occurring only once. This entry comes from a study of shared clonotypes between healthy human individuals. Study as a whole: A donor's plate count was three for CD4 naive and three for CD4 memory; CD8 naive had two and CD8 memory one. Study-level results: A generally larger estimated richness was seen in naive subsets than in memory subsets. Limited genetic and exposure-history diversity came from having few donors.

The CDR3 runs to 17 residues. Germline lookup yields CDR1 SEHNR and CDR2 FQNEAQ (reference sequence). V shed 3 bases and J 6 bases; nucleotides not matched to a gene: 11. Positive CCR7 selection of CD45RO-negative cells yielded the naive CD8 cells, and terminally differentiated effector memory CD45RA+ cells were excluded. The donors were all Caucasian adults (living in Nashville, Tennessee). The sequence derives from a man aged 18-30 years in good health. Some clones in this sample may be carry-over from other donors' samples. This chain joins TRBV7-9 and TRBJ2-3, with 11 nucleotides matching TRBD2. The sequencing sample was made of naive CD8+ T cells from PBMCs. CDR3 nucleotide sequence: TGTGCCAGCAGCTTCCCGGTAACTAGCGGGAGTGCGGATACGCAGTATTTT. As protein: CASSFPVTSGSADTQYF.